Described below is a single T cell receptor (beta chain) sequence and its context. No antigen is known for it. The source of the sample is a study of cytomegalovirus exposure and HLA in healthy donors. PCR amplification relied on 60 Vbeta primers (plus 13 Jbeta primers). Repertoires were generated with immunoSEQ multiplex PCR, while TCRdb's copy carries only in-frame clones and drops some. The data hold 200,000 to 250,000 clones, with under 85% observed a single time. Trimming removed 2 bases at V and 2 bases at J, with 9 bases between. Looked up from germline, CDR1 is SGHKS and CDR2 is YYEKEE (reference sequence). This CDR3 has 14 amino acids. Study outcomes and limitations: Sequencing had likely introduced a cluster of highly shared sequence variants as an artifact. It was shown in a later analysis that HLA-associated TCR beta chains were more clonally expanded than other, equally common chains. Roughly uniform depth of sequencing across donors was assumed in presence/absence analyses.

Sequences were obtained from PBMCs. This sequence originates from a man aged 45-60 years in good health and CMV-seronegative. The chain carries TRBV5-5 and TRBJ2-3; a possible D gene is TRBD2 (5 bases). For the CDR3, the DNA is TGTGCCAGCAGCTTCGGACTCCTCACAGATACGCAGTATTTT. Its protein is CASSFGLLTDTQYF.